A single sample gave rise to the 27 T cell receptor beta chains below, sequenced in a study of blood T cell repertoires in COVID-19. This table comes from immunoSEQ multiplex PCR, and its TCRdb copy is limited to in-frame clones, with some not included. The sample includes a few hundred thousand clones, about nine tenths of them seen just once. The sequenced sample consisted of PBMCs or T cells enriched from blood (not recorded which). These receptors were taken from a woman aged 40-49 years who had been exposed to COVID-19.

This chain links TRBV29-1 with TRBJ2-2; D possibly corresponds to TRBD1 (5 bases). V lost 7 bases and J 6 bases, leaving 18 bases between the germline ends. This CDR3 spans 14 amino acids. Per germline, CDR1 SQVTM and CDR2 ANQGSEA. CDR3 sequence reads: CSGRAGPKAGELFF. Here the CDR3 DNA reads TGCAGCGGCCGAGCAGGGCCCAAGGCCGGGGAGCTGTTTTTT.

This rearrangement joins TRBV5-1 to TRBJ2-3; no firm D call. Trimming removed 0 bases at V and 3 bases at J, with 17 bases between. CDR3 size: 17 residues. The germline V gene encodes CDR1 SGHRS and CDR2 YFSETQ. CDR3 sequence: CASSLGSAKLGTDTQYF. The CDR3 DNA sequence: TGCGCCAGCAGCTTGGGGTCGGCAAAGCTCGGGACAGATACGCAGTATTTT. Looking up the rest from reference TRBV5-1 and TRBJ2-3 gives the full variable domain: KAGVTQTPRYLIKTRGQQVTLSCSPISGHRSVSWYQQTPGQGLQFLFEYFSETQRNKGNFPGRFSGRQFSNSRSEMNVSTLELGDSALYLCASSLGSAKLGTDTQYFGPGTRLTVL.

The chain is built from TRBV6-5 and TRBJ2-7; 9 bases line up with TRBD1. The germline V gene encodes CDR1 MNHEY and CDR2 SVGAGI. V lost 6 bases, J lost 5 bases, and 5 bases stayed unmatched. The CDR3 length is 13 residues. The CDR3 DNA reads TGTGCCAGCAGGAGGACAGGGGAGAACGAGCAGTACTTC. Protein product: CASRRTGENEQYF.

The J gene is TRBJ1-1, the V gene TRBV5-1; tentatively, D is TRBD1 (5 bases). The germline V gene encodes CDR1 SGHRS and CDR2 YFSETQ. The CDR3 loop spans 19 amino acids. V shed 0 bases and J shed 3 bases, with 24 bases lying between them. In DNA form, the CDR3 reads TGCGCCAGCAGCTTGGTCAAAAGGGCAGGGTGGGACTCTGACACTGAAGCTTTCTTT. This sequence encodes CASSLVKRAGWDSDTEAFF.

V usage is TRBV27 and J usage is TRBJ2-1; the match to TRBD1 covers 9 bases. With V trimmed by 4 bases and J by 6 bases, 7 bases remained unmatched. The CDR3 runs 15 residues. The germline V gene has CDR1 MNHEY and CDR2 SMNVEV (reference sequence). The CDR3 coding sequence is TGTGCCAGCAGTTACGGACAGGGGATATCCAATGAGCAGTTCTTC. The encoded protein is CASSYGQGISNEQFF.

The gene calls are TRBV3-1 (or the pseudogene TRBV3-2) and TRBJ2-2, with TRBD1 matching 10 bases. V lost 5 bases to trimming and J lost 5 bases; unmatched junction nucleotides: 8. The CDR3 spans 16 residues. CDR1 and CDR2 (germline): LGHDT, YNNKEL (reference sequence). CDR3 sequence: CASSTRQGAHTGELFF. The CDR3 region has the DNA TGTGCCAGCAGCACCCGACAGGGGGCGCATACCGGGGAGCTGTTTTTT.

This rearrangement joins TRBV5-1 to TRBJ1-2; 9 nucleotides line up with TRBD1. The length of the CDR3 is 14 residues. J lost 7 bases, V lost 3 bases, and 7 bases had no gene match. Looked up from germline, CDR1 is SGHRS and CDR2 is YFSETQ. CDR3 DNA sequence: TGCGCCAGCAGCTGGGAGGGACAGGGCCGTGGCTACACCTTC. Its protein is CASSWEGQGRGYTF.

A word on this clone: The sample contains more than one DNA sequence encoding this CDR3. The rearrangement joins TRBV29-1 to TRBJ1-1; 7 bases are a match to TRBD1. Germline lookup yields CDR1 SQVTM and CDR2 ANQGSEA. V shed 3 bases, J shed 4 bases, and the junction held 2 bases outside the gene matches. This CDR3 contains 12 residues. DNA of the CDR3: TGCAGCGTTGAGGCAGGGGGCACTGAAGCTTTCTTT. This encodes CSVEAGGTEAFF.

The chain carries TRBV2 and TRBJ2-7, with a tentative D call TRBD2 (5 bases). Deletions cut 4 bases from V and 6 bases from J, with 10 bases between. This CDR3 has 12 amino acids. Germline V gene sequence: CDR1 SNHLY, CDR2 FYNNEI. As DNA, the CDR3 is TGTGCCAGCAGTGGAGAGCGGAGCGAGCAGTACTTC. Translating it yields CASSGERSEQYF.

V and J are TRBV10-2 and TRBJ1-3; possibly TRBD1 for D (6 bases). Trimming shortened V by 0 bases and J by 4 bases, and 13 bases separated the two germline ends. The CDR3 runs to 16 residues. The germline gives CDR1 WSHSY, CDR2 SAAADI. The CDR3 is CASSESDSFIGNTIYF. The CDR3 nucleotides are TGCGCCAGCAGTGAGTCGGACAGTTTTATAGGAAACACCATATATTTT.

The genes are TRBV5-4 and TRBJ1-5; no firm D call. The V and J ends lost 2 bases and 4 bases respectively, with 10 bases between them. Germline lookup yields CDR1 SGHNT and CDR2 YYREEE (reference sequence). This CDR3 is built from 14 residues. The CDR3 DNA reads as TGTGCCAGCAGCTTTAACGGAGGGAATCAGCCCCAGCATTTT. As protein: CASSFNGGNQPQHF.

The chain couples TRBV7-2 to TRBJ1-1, with 8 bases fitting TRBD1. CDR1 and CDR2 (germline): SGHTA, FQGNSA. Germline trimming cut 5 bases from V and 5 bases from J; bases unmatched to any gene: 4. The CDR3 spans 13 residues. The CDR3, as DNA: TGTGCCAGCAGCGCCACAGGGGGTACTGAAGCTTTCTTT. The encoded protein is CASSATGGTEAFF.

The chain couples TRBV2 to TRBJ2-1; 9 bases are shared with TRBD1. CDR1 is SNHLY and CDR2 is FYNNEI in the germline V gene. The ends lost 6 bases at V and 3 bases at J; junction bases unmatched: 3. The CDR3 length is 14 residues. CDR3 bases: TGTGCCAGCAGAGGACAGGGGCGCTACAATGAGCAGTTCTTC. Its translation is CASRGQGRYNEQFF.

J is TRBJ1-1 and V is TRBV18, with D tentatively TRBD1 (6 bases). Trimming stripped 2 bases from V and 2 bases from J, with 15 bases between. This CDR3 has 16 amino acids. CDR1 KGHSH and CDR2 LQKENI come from the germline V gene. CDR3 amino acids: CASSPARGARNTEAFF. The CDR3 DNA reads TGTGCCAGCTCACCAGCCAGGGGCGCACGAAACACTGAAGCTTTCTTT.

J is TRBJ1-2 and V is TRBV18; 9 positions agree with TRBD1. Germline V gene lookup returns CDR1 KGHSH and CDR2 LQKENI. This CDR3 has 15 residues. V gave up 4 bases and J gave up 5 bases; unmatched junction bases: 8. CDR3 nucleotides: TGTGCCAGCTCACGACCCTTGGACAGGGGTTATGGCTACACCTTC. Translated: CASSRPLDRGYGYTF. The full variable domain, in which reference TRBV18 and TRBJ1-2 provide the parts outside the CDR3, is NAGVMQNPRHLVRRRGQEARLRCSPMKGHSHVYWYRQLPEEGLKFMVYLQKENIIDESGMPKERFSAEFPKEGPSILRIQQVVRGDSAAYFCASSRPLDRGYGYTFGSGTRLTVV.

The V gene is TRBV12-5, the J gene TRBJ2-3; 11 bases fit TRBD2. The germline V gene encodes CDR1 LGHNT and CDR2 FRNRAP. V lost 6 bases and J lost 5; bases outside the gene matches: 10. CDR3 length equals 16 residues. The CDR3 sequence is CASGTTSGMAGDTQYF. For the CDR3, the DNA is TGTGCTAGTGGCACGACTAGCGGGATGGCAGGAGATACGCAGTATTTT.

The chain joins TRBV19 to TRBJ1-1; D ambiguous. Trimming pared 4 bases from V and 1 base from J, leaving 19 bases between. Germline CDR1 and CDR2: LNHDA and SQIVND (reference sequence). The CDR3 consists of 17 residues. The CDR3 spells CASSNQREGRRNTEAFF. DNA of the CDR3: TGTGCCAGTAGTAACCAGAGGGAGGGTCGGAGGAACACTGAAGCTTTCTTT.

The V and J genes are TRBV5-1 and TRBJ1-4; D is ambiguous. This CDR3 region has 12 residues. Germline values: CDR1 SGHRS, CDR2 YFSETQ. V lost 1 base and J lost 8, with 6 bases in between. The CDR3 region is CASSLSREKLFF. The DNA of the CDR3 is TGCGCCAGCAGCTTGTCCAGGGAAAAACTGTTTTTT.

The chain combines TRBV24-1 with TRBJ2-7, with 9 positions matching TRBD1. Germline V gene sequence: CDR1 KGHDR, CDR2 SFDVKD. Trimming at V came to 2 bases and at J to 5 bases, leaving 9 bases not matched to a gene. The CDR3 consists of 16 residues. The CDR3 loop is CATSDWGGQGVHEQYF. The CDR3 coding sequence is TGTGCCACCAGTGATTGGGGGGGACAGGGTGTACACGAGCAGTACTTC.

J is TRBJ2-7 and V is TRBV18; 7 bases line up with TRBD1. The CDR3 is made up of 14 amino acids. From germline, CDR1 is KGHSH and CDR2 LQKENI. Germline trimming cut 3 bases from V and 5 bases from J; bases unmatched to any gene: 7. CDR3 bases: TGTGCCAGCTCACCTAGACAGGGTAGGAACGAGCAGTACTTC. Protein: CASSPRQGRNEQYF.

V is TRBV10-3 and J is TRBJ1-3; TRBD1 might be the D (5 bases). The V and J ends lost 10 bases and 4 bases respectively, with 20 bases between them. The CDR3 contains 15 residues. CDR1 is ENHRY, CDR2 SYGVKD, per germline. CDR3 loop: CATGRRVSGGNTIYF. In DNA, the CDR3 is TGTGCCACCGGCCGCAGGGTTTCAGGAGGAAACACCATATATTTT.

This chain joins TRBV10-2 and TRBJ2-5; D is unclear. This CDR3 region has 12 residues. Trimming removed 5 bases at V and 2 bases at J, with 6 bases between. Germline V lookup: CDR1 WSHSY, CDR2 SAAADI. Here the CDR3 reads CASSQLQETQYF. CDR3 coding DNA: TGCGCCAGCAGTCAACTTCAAGAGACCCAGTACTTC.

A single count supports this clone. The chain links TRBV5-1 to TRBJ1-1; D may be TRBD1 (5 bases). Trimming took off 4 bases at V and 1 base at J, with 14 bases between the two ends. This CDR3 has 15 amino acids. The germline V gene has CDR1 SGHRS and CDR2 YFSETQ. The CDR3 sequence: CASSRRGETNTEAFF. The CDR3 nucleotides read TGCGCCAGCAGCCGTAGGGGTGAAACGAACACTGAAGCTTTCTTT.

The J gene is TRBJ2-7, the V gene TRBV3-1 (or the pseudogene TRBV3-2), with 11 bases lining up with TRBD2. Trimming took 5 bases from V and 3 from J; bases not matched to a gene: 6. CDR1 is LGHDT, CDR2 YNNKEL, per germline (reference sequence). The CDR3 is 15 residues long. Here the CDR3 reads CASSEGLAVIYEQYF. The CDR3 coding sequence is TGTGCCAGCAGCGAGGGACTAGCGGTGATCTACGAGCAGTACTTC.

The V call is TRBV5-1, the J call TRBJ2-7; TRBD2 is a possible D gene (5 bases). Between the trimmed V and J ends, which lost 4 bases and 3 bases, there was a span of 11 bases. From germline, CDR1 is SGHRS and CDR2 YFSETQ. CDR3 length: 13 amino acids. The DNA for the CDR3 is TGCGCCAGCAGCCAGGACGGGAACTACGAGCAGTACTTC. It is translated as CASSQDGNYEQYF.

The chain carries TRBV18 and TRBJ1-1; 7 nucleotides align to TRBD1. This CDR3 has 15 amino acids. Trimming at V came to 2 bases and at J to 0 bases, leaving 3 bases not matched to a gene. CDR1 is KGHSH and CDR2 is LQKENI in the germline V gene. CDR3 sequence reads: CASSPWDSVNTEAFF. The CDR3 DNA follows: TGTGCCAGCTCACCATGGGACAGCGTGAACACTGAAGCTTTCTTT. The complete variable domain, with remaining parts taken from reference TRBV18 and TRBJ1-1, reads NAGVMQNPRHLVRRRGQEARLRCSPMKGHSHVYWYRQLPEEGLKFMVYLQKENIIDESGMPKERFSAEFPKEGPSILRIQQVVRGDSAAYFCASSPWDSVNTEAFFGQGTRLTVV.

The V gene is TRBV5-1, the J gene TRBJ2-7; weak D call: TRBD1 (6 bases). The CDR3 covers 16 residues. V lost 7 bases to trimming and J lost 0 bases, with 20 bases between them. CDR1 is SGHRS and CDR2 is YFSETQ in the germline V gene. The CDR3 loop is CASAPGDVKSSYEQYF. CDR3 DNA sequence: TGCGCCAGCGCCCCAGGGGACGTGAAGAGCTCCTACGAGCAGTACTTC.